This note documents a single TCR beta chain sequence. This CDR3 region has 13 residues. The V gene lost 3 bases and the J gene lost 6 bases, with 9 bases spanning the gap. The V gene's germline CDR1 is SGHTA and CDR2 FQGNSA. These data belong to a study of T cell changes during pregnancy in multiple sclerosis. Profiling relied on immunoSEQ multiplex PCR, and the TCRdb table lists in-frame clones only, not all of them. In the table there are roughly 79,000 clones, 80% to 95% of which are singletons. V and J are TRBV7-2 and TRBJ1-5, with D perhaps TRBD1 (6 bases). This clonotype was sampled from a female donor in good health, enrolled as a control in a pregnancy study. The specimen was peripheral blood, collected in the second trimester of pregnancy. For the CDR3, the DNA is TGTGCCAGCAGCTTGACAGGAGGTCAGCCCCAGCATTTT. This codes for CASSLTGGQPQHF.